Listed here are 16 T cell receptor beta chains from one sample, sequenced in a study of T-cell memory formation after mild COVID-19. In TCRdb, the 5' RACE reads were re-called with MiXCR into one record per CDR3 protein. Of around 130,000 distinct CDR3 sequences in the sample, about 6.5% were seen once. The sample comprised PBMCs or a T cell subset sorted from them (not recorded which). These receptor sequences come from an adult woman who had mild COVID-19 (a few samples of this study predate the infection). Cell type and time point are not known.

This clonotype was counted ten times or more. The chain recombines TRBV10-3 with TRBJ1-1; unclear D gene. CDR1 is ENHRY, CDR2 SYGVKD, per germline. Trimming cost V 2 bases and J 5 bases, with 9 bases left between them. This CDR3 spans 13 amino acids. CDR3 in DNA: TGTGCCATCAGTGAGGGGCCTGGAACTGAAGCTTTCTTT. Translating gives CAISEGPGTEAFF.

This clonotype was seen only a few times. The chain combines TRBV5-6 with TRBJ2-7, with TRBD2 matching 14 bases. The germline gives CDR1 SGHDT, CDR2 YYEEEE. CDR3 length: 18 residues. V was pared by 4 bases and J by 0 bases, with 9 bases of the junction left unmatched. This chain's CDR3 is CASSPMGLAGENSYEQYF. The CDR3 DNA reads as TGTGCCAGCAGCCCGATGGGACTAGCGGGAGAGAACTCCTACGAGCAGTACTTC.

This clonotype was counted many times. This sequence joins TRBV7-8 and TRBJ2-7; the D is unclear. The CDR3 consists of 14 residues. Trimming removed 1 base from V and 2 bases from J, with 9 bases in between. CDR1 is SGHVS, CDR2 FQNEAQ, per germline. CDR3 sequence reads: CASSLVGYPYEQYF. The CDR3 nucleotides are TGTGCCAGCAGCTTAGTAGGGTACCCCTACGAGCAGTACTTC.

The chain joins TRBV5-1 to TRBJ2-7; 10 bases line up with TRBD1. The germline V gene encodes CDR1 SGHRS and CDR2 YFSETQ. The CDR3 is 17 amino acids. Trimming cost V 4 bases and J 2 bases; bases outside gene matches: 12. The CDR3 loop reads CASSAGDRGRSAYEQYF. In nucleotides, the CDR3 is TGCGCCAGCAGCGCGGGGGACAGGGGACGTTCGGCCTACGAGCAGTACTTC.

The chain couples TRBV5-6 to TRBJ2-1; D is unclear. The CDR3 sequence is 13 residues long. Trimming took off 2 bases at V and 7 bases at J, with 10 bases between the two ends. From germline, CDR1 is SGHDT and CDR2 YYEEEE. The CDR3 protein is CASSFVGENEQFF. The CDR3 DNA reads TGTGCCAGCAGCTTCGTAGGAGAGAATGAGCAGTTCTTC.

The genes are TRBV4-2 and TRBJ1-3; D is ambiguous. This CDR3 comprises 18 residues. V lost 2 bases and J lost 0, with 17 bases in between. Germline lookup yields CDR1 LGHNA and CDR2 YNFKEQ. CDR3 sequence (DNA): TGTGCCAGCAGCCAACCGAACCCCGGGCAAAACTCTGGAAACACCATATATTTT. Protein product: CASSQPNPGQNSGNTIYF.

This clonotype came up many times. J is TRBJ2-7 and V is TRBV12-3 or TRBV12-4; 9 nucleotides line up with TRBD1. V was clipped by 5 bases and J by 3 bases; unmatched bases: 8. The CDR3 runs to 15 residues. The CDR3 region has the DNA TGTGCCAGCAGTCTTCCCCTGACAGGGGGCTACGAGCAGTACTTC. Amino acids: CASSLPLTGGYEQYF.

This clonotype was observed a few times. The rearrangement links TRBV5-6 to TRBJ2-4; D might be TRBD2 (6 bases). The V end lost 3 bases, the J end lost 0 bases, and 7 bases lay between the germline ends. Germline V lookup: CDR1 SGHDT, CDR2 YYEEEE. CDR3 length: 14 residues. The CDR3 nucleotides read TGTGCCAGCAGCTCGCGGGGAGCCAAAAACATTCAGTACTTC. This encodes CASSSRGAKNIQYF.

This clonotype was seen only a few times. The V call is TRBV6-5, the J call TRBJ2-1; 8 nucleotides align to TRBD2. In germline, CDR1 is MNHEY, CDR2 SVGAGI. The CDR3 totals 15 residues. V lost 5 bases, J lost 5 bases, and 8 bases stayed unmatched. The CDR3 reads CASSPPGLANNEQFF. CDR3 DNA: TGTGCCAGCAGTCCCCCCGGACTAGCCAACAATGAGCAGTTCTTC.

This chain joins TRBV4-3 and TRBJ2-2; no reliable D call. There are 15 residues in the CDR3. The germline V gene has CDR1 LGHNA and CDR2 YSLEER. V was pared by 0 bases and J by 0 bases, with 5 bases between. The CDR3 loop reads CASSQEASNTGELFF. The CDR3 nucleotides are TGCGCCAGCAGCCAAGAGGCGTCGAACACCGGGGAGCTGTTTTTT.

The chain recombines TRBV5-1 with TRBJ1-1, with TRBD1 identical over 9 bases. Trimming at V came to 5 bases and at J to 6 bases, leaving 8 bases not matched to a gene. Per the germline V gene, CDR1 is SGHRS and CDR2 is YFSETQ. This CDR3 comprises 14 residues. CDR3 DNA: TGCGCCAGCAGATCGGGACAGGGTTCGGCTGAAGCTTTCTTT. This sequence encodes CASRSGQGSAEAFF.

There are a few counts of this clonotype. This chain uses TRBV3-1 with TRBJ1-2; 7 nucleotides align to TRBD1. The length of the CDR3 is 13 residues. CDR1 and CDR2 (germline): LGHDT, YNNKEL (reference sequence). Trimming took 6 bases from V and 7 from J; bases not matched to a gene: 8. The CDR3 loop reads CASSQTGLGGYTF. The DNA for the CDR3 is TGTGCCAGCAGTCAGACAGGGTTGGGTGGCTACACCTTC.

This clonotype was counted ten times or more. The gene calls are TRBV5-1 and TRBJ2-5; D tentatively reads TRBD1 or TRBD2 (5 bases each). Per the germline V gene, CDR1 is SGHRS and CDR2 is YFSETQ. The CDR3 has 15 residues. V was trimmed by 3 bases and J by 4 bases, leaving 16 bases between them. The CDR3 spells CASSYGGSGGETQYF. CDR3 DNA: TGCGCCAGCAGCTATGGCGGTAGTGGGGGAGAGACCCAGTACTTC.

The rearrangement joins TRBV18 to TRBJ1-3; no firm D call. CDR1 is KGHSH, CDR2 LQKENI, per germline. The CDR3 sequence is 14 residues long. Trimming took off 6 bases at V and 2 bases at J, with 11 bases between the two ends. CDR3 sequence reads: CASSPEYPGNTIYF. The CDR3 DNA follows: TGTGCCAGCTCGCCAGAATATCCTGGAAACACCATATATTTT.

Ten or more counts support this clonotype. The V call is TRBV7-2, the J call TRBJ2-7, with 8 positions matching TRBD2. The trim removed 1 base at V and 4 bases at J, leaving 6 bases unmatched. The CDR3 runs to 15 residues. Germline CDR1 reads SGHTA; CDR2 reads FQGNSA. This chain's CDR3 is CASSLVGSGDYEQYF. The CDR3 DNA reads TGTGCCAGCAGCTTAGTTGGTAGCGGGGATTACGAGCAGTACTTC.

This chain links TRBV4-2 with TRBJ2-7; D not certain. The CDR3 contains 13 residues. Trimming removed 0 bases at V and 12 bases at J, with 15 bases between. Looked up from germline, CDR1 is LGHNA and CDR2 is YNFKEQ. This chain's CDR3 is CASSQENEISPYF. The CDR3 DNA sequence: TGTGCCAGCAGCCAAGAAAATGAAATCTCGCCGTACTTC.